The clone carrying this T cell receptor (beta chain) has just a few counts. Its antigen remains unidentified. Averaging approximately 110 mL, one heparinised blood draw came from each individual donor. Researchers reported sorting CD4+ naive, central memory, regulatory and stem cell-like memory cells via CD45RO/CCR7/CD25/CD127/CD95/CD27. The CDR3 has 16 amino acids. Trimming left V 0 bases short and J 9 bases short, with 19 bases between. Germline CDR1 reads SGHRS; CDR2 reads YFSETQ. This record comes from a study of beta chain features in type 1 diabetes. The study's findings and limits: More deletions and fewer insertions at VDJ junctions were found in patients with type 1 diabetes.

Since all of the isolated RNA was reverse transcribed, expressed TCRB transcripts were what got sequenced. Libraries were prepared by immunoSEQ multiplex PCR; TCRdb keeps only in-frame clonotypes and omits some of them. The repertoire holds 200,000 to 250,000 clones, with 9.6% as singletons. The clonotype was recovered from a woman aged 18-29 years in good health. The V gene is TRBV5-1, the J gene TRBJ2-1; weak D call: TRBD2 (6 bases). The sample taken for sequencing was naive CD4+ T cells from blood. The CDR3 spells CASSLERGKRVSEQFF. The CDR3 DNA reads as TGCGCCAGCAGCTTGGAACGGGGGAAGCGTGTGAGTGAGCAGTTCTTC.